The entry below describes one TCR beta chain. This specimen comes from a study of T cell responses to AZD1222 COVID-19 vaccine. V shed 3 bases and J shed 1 base, with 9 bases lying between them. CDR3 length: 14 residues. CDR1 is MNHNS and CDR2 is SASEGT in the germline V gene. Libraries were prepared by immunoSEQ multiplex PCR; TCRdb keeps only in-frame clonotypes and omits some of them. The sample gives about 100,000 clones, 85% to 95% of which show up once; around 1.7% is in the top ten. The material was peripheral blood, obtained on day 0 of AZD1222 vaccination. This chain connects TRBV6-1 to TRBJ1-1; D remains ambiguous. The TCR sequence derives from an adult in good health. CDR3 region: CASSDRVRNTEAFF. Here the CDR3 DNA reads TGTGCCAGCAGTGACCGGGTCCGGAACACTGAAGCTTTCTTT.